This T cell receptor (beta chain) came from a study of blood T cell repertoires in COVID-19. Libraries were prepared by immunoSEQ multiplex PCR; TCRdb keeps only in-frame clonotypes and omits some of them. The table lists under 150,000 clones, more than 65% of them singletons. The sample holds a few counts of this clone. This CDR3 comprises 14 residues. J was trimmed by 7 bases and V by 3 bases; bases with no gene match: 6. CDR1 and CDR2 (germline): KGHSH, LQKENI. The TCR was taken from a woman in her sixties or seventies with acute or convalescent COVID-19. The sample comprised peripheral blood. The chain carries TRBV18 and TRBJ1-5, with 7 bases identical to TRBD1. CDR3 sequence (DNA): TGTGCCAGCTCACCGGACAGGTCTGTGCAGCCCCAGCATTTT. Amino acids: CASSPDRSVQPQHF.